This paragraph covers one T cell receptor beta chain sequence. The data are from a study of blood T cell repertoires in COVID-19. CDR1 LGHNA and CDR2 YNFKEQ come from the germline V gene. The CDR3 contains 16 residues. V was pared by 4 bases and J by 3 bases, with 4 bases of the junction left unmatched. Profiled with immunoSEQ multiplex PCR; TCRdb holds only in-frame clones, not every one. This table has under 250,000 clones, 80% to 95% appearing once. The sequenced sample consisted of peripheral blood. The clonotype comes from a man in his sixties with COVID-19, enrolled during active disease. The rearrangement uses TRBV4-2 and TRBJ2-1, with 12 nucleotides matching TRBD1. Here the CDR3 DNA reads TGTGCCAGCAGCCCGGGACAGGGGGCCATCTACAATGAGCAGTTCTTC. This translates into CASSPGQGAIYNEQFF.